A selection of T cell receptor beta chains follows, all from one sample in a study of CD4 and CD8 cells across lung adenocarcinoma regions. TCRdb re-called the PCR reads through MiXCR, storing one row per CDR3 protein. The repertoire holds approximately 24,000 distinct CDR3 sequences, with around 50% as singletons. Sequences were obtained from CD8+ T cells from the center of a lung tumor. These receptors were taken from a male donor with lung adenocarcinoma. The CD4 and CD8 labels of this study may be unreliable. Each CDR3 is given with its conserved first and last residue. The D gene is left open where the match is weak. Some rows have no size entry. The others give once, few or many, or a class for an expanded clone.

j_call clone_size v_call cdr3_length d_call cdr3_nt cdr3_aa
TRBJ2-1 NA TRBV6-2/TRBV6-3 13 NA TGTGCCAGCAGTTACTCTGAGCGGATCCTTAAGTTCTTC CASSYSERILKFF
TRBJ2-1 few TRBV6-5 12 NA TGTGCCAGCAGTTACTCTGGGGAGGAGCAGTTCTTC CASSYSGEEQFF
TRBJ1-5 NA TRBV6-1 14 TRBD1 TGTGCCAGCAGTCTCGGACAGGGTAAGCAGCCCCAGCATTTT CASSLGQGKQPQHF
TRBJ2-4 NA TRBV27 12 NA TGTGCGGGCATGAGAGCCAAAAACATTCAGTACTTC CAGMRAKNIQYF
TRBJ2-3 NA TRBV6-1 14 NA TGTGCGGGCAGTGGGGGCGGGAAGGAAGATACGCAGTATTTT CAGSGGGKEDTQYF
TRBJ2-5 NA TRBV27 15 NA TGTGCCAGCAGTTTTGGGCAGGGGTACCAAGAGACCCAGTACTTC CASSFGQGYQETQYF
TRBJ2-3 once TRBV10-1 14 NA TGCGCCAGCAACCAGGCAGGGAACACCGATAAGCAGTATTTT CASNQAGNTDKQYF
TRBJ2-5 NA TRBV27 16 TRBD2 TGTGCCAGCAGTTTGAATTCGGCGGGAGGGTGGGAGACCCAGTACTTC CASSLNSAGGWETQYF
TRBJ2-3 NA TRBV6-1 13 NA TGTGCCAGCAGTGAAGGGGGGGATGATACGCAGTATTTC CASSEGGDDTQYF
TRBJ2-7 NA TRBV27 15 NA TGTGCCAGCGCACTGGGGTGGTCAGGCGAAAATGAGCAGTACTTC CASALGWSGENEQYF
TRBJ2-2 few TRBV6-1 13 NA TGTGCCAGCAGGCCAGGGTTCGCCGAGACGCAGTTTTTT CASRPGFAETQFF
TRBJ2-3 NA TRBV7-2 16 TRBD2 TGTGCCAGCACAGCTAGCGGGAGCTCCCGCACAGATACGCAGTATTTT CASTASGSSRTDTQYF
TRBJ2-3 NA TRBV6-1 13 NA TGTGCCAGCAGTGGGGGCAGGAAAGGTGAGCTGTATTTT CASSGGRKGELYF
TRBJ2-7 few TRBV7-2 14 NA TGTGCCAGCAGCTTAGGTCGGCTAGCCTACGAGCAGTACTTC CASSLGRLAYEQYF
TRBJ2-6 NA TRBV25-1 16 NA TGTCTGAGCAGTGATCCGGGGCCCAGCGCCGAAGACACGCAGTATTTC CLSSDPGPSAEDTQYF
TRBJ2-5 many TRBV6-1 14 NA TGTGCCAGCAGTGTCTCTAGCGCACAAGAGACCCAGTACTTC CASSVSSAQETQYF
TRBJ2-2 NA TRBV20-1 15 TRBD1 TGCAGTGCTAGAGGACAGGGGGCGCCCACCGGGGAGCTGTTTTTT CSARGQGAPTGELFF
TRBJ2-4 NA TRBV27 17 NA TGTGCCAGCAGTTCCCGGATTGCTCCTCTAGCCCAAAACACTCAGTACTTC CASSSRIAPLAQNTQYF
TRBJ1-2 NA TRBV6-1 15 NA TGTGCCAGCAGATTTACGGACAGACACGTATATGGCTACACCTTC CASRFTDRHVYGYTF
TRBJ2-7 NA TRBV7-9 13 NA TGTGCCAGCAGCTTATCCCCAGCCTACGAGCAGTACTTC CASSLSPAYEQYF
TRBJ2-1 medium-sized TRBV10-2 12 NA TGCGCCAGCAGTGAAGGGTACAATGAGCAGTTCTTC CASSEGYNEQFF
TRBJ2-1 few TRBV4-1 14 NA TGCGCCAGCAGCCAAGTTACTGGGGACAATGAGCAGTTCTTC CASSQVTGDNEQFF
TRBJ2-3 medium-sized TRBV7-2 16 TRBD2 TGTGCCAGCAGCCCAAGACTAGCGGGAGGCGCAGATACGCAGTATTTT CASSPRLAGGADTQYF
TRBJ1-4 NA TRBV24-1 13 NA TGTGCCACCAGTGATTTCAGGGGTGAAAAACTGTTTTTT CATSDFRGEKLFF
TRBJ2-5 medium-sized TRBV6-1 13 NA TGTGCCAACAGAGACAGGCCCCGAGGGACCCAGTACTTC CANRDRPRGTQYF
TRBJ1-2 NA TRBV6-5 14 NA TGTGCCAGCAGTTACGGGGGCACTCCAGGGGGCTACACCTTC CASSYGGTPGGYTF
TRBJ2-3 many TRBV10-3 15 NA TGTGCCATCGGGGGTGGCGCAGGGAGCACAGATACGCAGTATTTT CAIGGGAGSTDTQYF
TRBJ2-3 many TRBV4-1 13 NA TGCGCCAGCAGCCAAGGTTTCGCAGATACGCAGTATTTT CASSQGFADTQYF
TRBJ1-5 many TRBV12-3/TRBV12-4 15 NA TGTGCCAGCAGTTTTGACAGGCGGTGGGATCAGCCCCAGCATTTT CASSFDRRWDQPQHF